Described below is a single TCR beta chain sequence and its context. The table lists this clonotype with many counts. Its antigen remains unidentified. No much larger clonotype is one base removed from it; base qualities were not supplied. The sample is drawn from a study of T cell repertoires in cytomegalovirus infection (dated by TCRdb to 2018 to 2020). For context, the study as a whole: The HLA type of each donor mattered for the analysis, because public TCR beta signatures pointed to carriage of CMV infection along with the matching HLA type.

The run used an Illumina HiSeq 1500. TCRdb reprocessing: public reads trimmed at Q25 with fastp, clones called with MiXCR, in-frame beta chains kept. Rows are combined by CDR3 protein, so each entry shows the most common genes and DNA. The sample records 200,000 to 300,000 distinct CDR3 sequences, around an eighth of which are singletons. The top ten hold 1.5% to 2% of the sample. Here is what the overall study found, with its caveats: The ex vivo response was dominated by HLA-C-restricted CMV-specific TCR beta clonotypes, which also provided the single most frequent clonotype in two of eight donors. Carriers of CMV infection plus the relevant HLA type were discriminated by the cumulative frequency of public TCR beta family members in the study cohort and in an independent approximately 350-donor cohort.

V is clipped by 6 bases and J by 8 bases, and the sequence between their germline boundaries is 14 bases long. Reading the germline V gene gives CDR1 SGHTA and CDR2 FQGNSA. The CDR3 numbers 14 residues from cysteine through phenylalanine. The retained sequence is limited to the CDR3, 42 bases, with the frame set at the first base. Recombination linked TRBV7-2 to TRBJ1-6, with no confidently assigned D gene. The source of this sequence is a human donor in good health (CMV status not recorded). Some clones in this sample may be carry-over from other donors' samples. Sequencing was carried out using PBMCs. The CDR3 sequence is CASSLSSVDSPLHF. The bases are TGTGCCAGCAGTCTAAGTTCAGTAGATTCACCCCTCCACTTT.